Presented here are 15 T cell receptor beta chains from one specimen sequenced in a study of blood T cell repertoires in COVID-19. The data were produced by immunoSEQ multiplex PCR, yet TCRdb's version contains in-frame clones alone and is incomplete. The sample lists roughly 260,000 clones; around nine tenths were seen once. Sequenced sample: PBMCs or T cells enriched from blood (not recorded which). All receptors come from a woman aged 18-30 years who had recovered from COVID-19.

This chain connects TRBV11-2 to TRBJ1-3; D ambiguous. CDR3 length equals 16 residues. V gave up 3 bases and J gave up 0 bases, with 12 bases separating them. Germline CDR1 reads SGHAT; CDR2 reads FQNNGV. The CDR3 sequence: CASSFVGGSSGNTIYF. The DNA for the CDR3 is TGTGCCAGCAGCTTTGTTGGCGGGAGCTCTGGAAACACCATATATTTT.

V and J are TRBV2 and TRBJ2-7; TRBD2 aligns across 7 bases. V shed 8 bases, J shed 3 bases, and the junction held 7 bases outside the gene matches. The germline gives CDR1 SNHLY, CDR2 FYNNEI. The CDR3 runs 13 residues. The CDR3 loop reads CASRVGGFYEQYF. DNA of the CDR3: TGTGCCAGCCGCGTGGGGGGGTTCTACGAGCAGTACTTC. Using reference TRBV2 and TRBJ2-7 for the parts outside the CDR3, the full variable domain is EPEVTQTPSHQVTQMGQEVILRCVPISNHLYFYWYRQILGQKVEFLVSFYNNEISEKSEIFDDQFSVERPDGSNFTLKIRSTKLEDSAMYFCASRVGGFYEQYFGPGTRLTVT.

This clone was picked up a small number of times. The rearrangement joins TRBV5-4 to TRBJ2-1, with 11 bases lining up with TRBD2. Germline V gene sequence: CDR1 SGHNT, CDR2 YYREEE (reference sequence). J was trimmed by 5 bases and V by 4 bases; bases with no gene match: 8. CDR3 length: 16 amino acids. CDR3: CASSPGVAGGHNEQFF. CDR3 coding DNA: TGTGCCAGCAGCCCTGGGGTAGCGGGGGGGCACAATGAGCAGTTCTTC.

The chain links TRBV7-2 to TRBJ2-7, with a possible D match to TRBD1 (6 bases). V was clipped by 3 bases and J by 0 bases, with 12 bases between them. The CDR3 has 15 amino acids. Germline values: CDR1 SGHTA, CDR2 FQGNSA. CDR3 sequence reads: CASSFAGESSYEQYF. CDR3 DNA sequence: TGTGCCAGCAGCTTTGCAGGGGAGAGCTCCTACGAGCAGTACTTC.

The rearrangement uses TRBV6-5 and TRBJ1-1, with unresolved D. The CDR3 has 14 residues. With 6 bases removed from V and 4 bases from J, the gap between germline ends came to 15 bases. From germline, CDR1 is MNHEY and CDR2 SVGAGI. CDR3 coding DNA: TGTGCCAGCAGAGTCGAGACAATGGGCACTGAAGCTTTCTTT. This sequence encodes CASRVETMGTEAFF.

V usage is TRBV15 and J usage is TRBJ1-5, with 11 bases lining up with TRBD1. The CDR3 length is 18 residues. CDR1 and CDR2 from the germline V gene are LNHNV and YYDKDF (reference sequence). V lost 1 base to trimming and J lost 4 bases; unmatched junction nucleotides: 9. The CDR3 region has the DNA TGTGCCACCAGCAGAGTAGGGGGACAGGGGGTAAGAAATCAGCCCCAGCATTTT. Residues: CATSRVGGQGVRNQPQHF. The full variable domain, with the rest looked up from reference TRBV15 and TRBJ1-5, is DAMVIQNPRYQVTQFGKPVTLSCSQTLNHNVMYWYQQKSSQAPKLLFHYYDKDFNNEADTPDNFQSRRPNTSFCFLDIRSPGLGDTAMYLCATSRVGGQGVRNQPQHFGDGTRLSIL.

The sample holds a few counts of this clone. The genes are TRBV7-9 and TRBJ1-5; no clear D gene. The V and J ends lost 5 bases and 6 bases respectively, with 11 bases between them. The CDR3 contains 13 residues. CDR1 SEHNR and CDR2 FQNEAQ come from the germline V gene (reference sequence). CDR3 DNA sequence: TGTGCCAGCAGCCCAGGAGCGGGTCAGCCCCAGCATTTT. This translates into CASSPGAGQPQHF.

The chain recombines TRBV19 with TRBJ1-2; 9 bases match TRBD1. This CDR3 comprises 16 residues. The germline CDR1 and CDR2 sequences are LNHDA and SQIVND (reference sequence). After removal of 4 bases from V and 7 bases from J, the junction contained 13 bases not matched to a gene. As DNA, the CDR3 is TGTGCCAGTAGTAACCGGGACAGGGAATCCTCTTTTGGCTACACCTTC. It encodes CASSNRDRESSFGYTF.

The chain is built from TRBV2 and TRBJ2-1, with TRBD1 as a possible D gene (5 bases). Per germline, CDR1 SNHLY and CDR2 FYNNEI. Trimming took 0 bases from V and 9 from J, leaving 15 bases between them. The CDR3 has 15 amino acids. The CDR3 sequence: CASSEAWGRESEQFF. The CDR3 DNA sequence: TGTGCCAGCAGTGAAGCTTGGGGCAGGGAAAGTGAGCAGTTCTTC.

The genes are TRBV27 and TRBJ1-2, with 8 bases identical to TRBD1. The CDR3 contains 11 residues. Germline trimming cut 10 bases from V and 9 bases from J; bases unmatched to any gene: 7. CDR1 and CDR2 from the germline V gene are MNHEY and SMNVEV (reference sequence). This CDR3 is CATSQGARYTF. CDR3 DNA: TGTGCCACCTCCCAGGGGGCGCGCTACACCTTC.

This chain connects TRBV13 to TRBJ1-5; weak D call: TRBD1 (5 bases). Trimming cost V 0 bases and J 0 bases, with 12 bases left between them. Germline V lookup: CDR1 PRHDT, CDR2 FYEKMQ (reference sequence). This CDR3 is 17 amino acids long. For the CDR3, the DNA is TGTGCCAGCAGCTTAGGGGGATCGGGGGATAGCAATCAGCCCCAGCATTTT. Translation gives CASSLGGSGDSNQPQHF.

The rearrangement uses TRBV5-1 and TRBJ1-5, with D uncertain. There are 16 residues in the CDR3. Trimming cost V 0 bases and J 0 bases, with 10 bases left between them. Germline V lookup: CDR1 SGHRS, CDR2 YFSETQ. DNA for the CDR3: TGCGCCAGCAGCTTGGACGGTACCTATAGCAATCAGCCCCAGCATTTT. Amino acid sequence: CASSLDGTYSNQPQHF. Drawing the rest from reference TRBV5-1 and TRBJ1-5, the complete variable domain is KAGVTQTPRYLIKTRGQQVTLSCSPISGHRSVSWYQQTPGQGLQFLFEYFSETQRNKGNFPGRFSGRQFSNSRSEMNVSTLELGDSALYLCASSLDGTYSNQPQHFGDGTRLSIL.

This chain uses TRBV19 with TRBJ1-5; D may be TRBD1 (5 bases). The CDR3 consists of 15 residues. The germline V gene encodes CDR1 LNHDA and CDR2 SQIVND (reference sequence). Trimming cost V 5 bases and J 0 bases, with 11 bases left between them. Here the CDR3 DNA reads TGTGCCAGTAGTGGGGCGGGGTATAGCAATCAGCCCCAGCATTTT. It translates to CASSGAGYSNQPQHF.

This chain connects TRBV19 to TRBJ1-1; the match to TRBD1 covers 10 bases. CDR3 length: 15 amino acids. The germline V gene encodes CDR1 LNHDA and CDR2 SQIVND (reference sequence). The V and J ends lost 4 bases and 6 bases, in that order; junction bases with no gene match: 8. CDR3 protein: CASSSGQGVISEAFF. The CDR3 DNA reads TGTGCCAGTAGTAGCGGACAGGGGGTTATATCTGAAGCTTTCTTT.

The CDR3 region is CASSQPHGLSSYNEQFF. The CDR3 region has the DNA TGCGCCAGCAGCCAACCCCATGGACTGAGCTCCTACAATGAGCAGTTCTTC. This chain links TRBV4-1 with TRBJ2-1; a weak D match, TRBD2 (5 bases). Germline V lookup: CDR1 MGHRA, CDR2 YSYEKL. This CDR3 comprises 17 residues. V lost 2 bases to trimming and J lost 0 bases, with 14 bases between them.